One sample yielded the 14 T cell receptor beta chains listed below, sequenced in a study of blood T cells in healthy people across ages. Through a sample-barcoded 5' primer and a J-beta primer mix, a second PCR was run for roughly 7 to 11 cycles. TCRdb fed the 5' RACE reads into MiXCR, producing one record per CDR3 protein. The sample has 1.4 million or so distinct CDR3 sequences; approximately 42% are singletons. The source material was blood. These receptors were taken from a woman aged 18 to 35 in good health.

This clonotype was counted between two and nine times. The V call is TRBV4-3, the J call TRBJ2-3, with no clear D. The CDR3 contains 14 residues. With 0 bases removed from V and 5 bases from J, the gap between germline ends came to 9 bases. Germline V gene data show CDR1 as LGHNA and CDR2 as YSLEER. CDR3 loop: CASSQDWAGDTQYF. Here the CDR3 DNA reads TGCGCCAGCAGCCAAGATTGGGCTGGAGATACGCAGTATTTT.

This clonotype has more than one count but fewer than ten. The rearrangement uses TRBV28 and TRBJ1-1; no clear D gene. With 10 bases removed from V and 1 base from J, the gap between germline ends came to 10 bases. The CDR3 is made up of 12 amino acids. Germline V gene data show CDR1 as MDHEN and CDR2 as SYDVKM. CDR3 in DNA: TGTGCCACCCGACTTCCGAACACTGAAGCTTTCTTT. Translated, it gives CATRLPNTEAFF.

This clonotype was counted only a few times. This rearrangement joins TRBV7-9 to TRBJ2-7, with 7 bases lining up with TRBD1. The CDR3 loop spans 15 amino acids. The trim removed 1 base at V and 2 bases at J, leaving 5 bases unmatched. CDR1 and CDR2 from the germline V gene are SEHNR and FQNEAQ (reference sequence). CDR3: CASSLGFGTAYEQYF. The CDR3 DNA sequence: TGTGCCAGCAGCTTAGGGTTCGGGACAGCCTACGAGCAGTACTTC. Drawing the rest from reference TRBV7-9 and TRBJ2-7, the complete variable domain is DTGVSQNPRHKITKRGQNVTFRCDPISEHNRLYWYRQTLGQGPEFLTYFQNEAQLEKSRLLSDRFSAERPKGSFSTLEIQRTEQGDSAMYLCASSLGFGTAYEQYFGPGTRLTVT.

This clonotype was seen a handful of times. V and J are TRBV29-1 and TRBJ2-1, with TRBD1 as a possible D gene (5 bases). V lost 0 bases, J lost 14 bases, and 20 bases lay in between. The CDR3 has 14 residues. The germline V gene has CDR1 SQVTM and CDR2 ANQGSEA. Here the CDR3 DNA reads TGCAGCGTTGAAGATCAGTATAGGGGAATTCAGAAGTTCTTC. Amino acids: CSVEDQYRGIQKFF.

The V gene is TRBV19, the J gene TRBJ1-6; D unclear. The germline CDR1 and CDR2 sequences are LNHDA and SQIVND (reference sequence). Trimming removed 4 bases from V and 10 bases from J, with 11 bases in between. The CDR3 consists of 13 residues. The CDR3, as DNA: TGTGCCAGTAGTACCACAGTTAACTCACCCCTCCACTTT. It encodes CASSTTVNSPLHF.

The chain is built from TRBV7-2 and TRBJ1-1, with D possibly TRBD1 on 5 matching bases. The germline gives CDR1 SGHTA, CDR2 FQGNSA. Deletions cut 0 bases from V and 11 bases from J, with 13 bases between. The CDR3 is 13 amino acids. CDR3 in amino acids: CASSLARGVGAFF. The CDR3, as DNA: TGTGCCAGCAGCTTAGCCAGAGGGGTGGGGGCTTTCTTT.

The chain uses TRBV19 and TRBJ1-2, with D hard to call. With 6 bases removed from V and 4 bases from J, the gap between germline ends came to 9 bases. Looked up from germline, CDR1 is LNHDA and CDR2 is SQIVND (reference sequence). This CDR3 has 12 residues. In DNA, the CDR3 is TGTGCCAGTAGCACTTCTTTCTATGGCTACACCTTC. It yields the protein CASSTSFYGYTF. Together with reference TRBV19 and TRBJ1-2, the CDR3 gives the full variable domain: DGGITQSPKYLFRKEGQNVTLSCEQNLNHDAMYWYRQDPGQGLRLIYYSQIVNDFQKGDIAEGYSVSREKKESFPLTVTSAQKNPTAFYLCASSTSFYGYTFGSGTRLTVV.

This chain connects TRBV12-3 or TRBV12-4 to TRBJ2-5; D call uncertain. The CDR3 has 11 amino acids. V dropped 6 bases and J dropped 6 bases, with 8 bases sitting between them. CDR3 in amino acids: CASSPSQTQYF. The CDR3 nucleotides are TGTGCCAGCAGCCCAAGCCAGACCCAGTACTTC.

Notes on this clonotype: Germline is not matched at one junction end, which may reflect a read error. Written as DNA, the CDR3 is TGTGCCAGCAGCGAGGAGGGGGCACCGGGGGGAAGGAGCTCCTATAATTCACCCCCCCACTTT. Translated: CASSEEGAPGGRSSYNSPPHF. The chain recombines TRBV9 with TRBJ1-6; 7 bases map to TRBD1. The CDR3 runs 21 residues. Germline values: CDR1 SGDLS, CDR2 YYNGEE.

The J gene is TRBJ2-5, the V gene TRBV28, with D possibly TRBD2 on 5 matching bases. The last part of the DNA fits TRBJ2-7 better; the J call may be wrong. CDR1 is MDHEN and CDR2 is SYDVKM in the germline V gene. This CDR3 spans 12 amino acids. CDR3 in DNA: TGTGCCAGCAGTACCCTAGCAGGCGAGCAGTACTTC. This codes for CASSTLAGEQYF.

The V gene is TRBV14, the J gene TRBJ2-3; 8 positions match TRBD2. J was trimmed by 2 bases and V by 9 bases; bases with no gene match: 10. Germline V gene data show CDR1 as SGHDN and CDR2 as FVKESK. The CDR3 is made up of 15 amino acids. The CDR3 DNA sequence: TGTGCCAGAAACCAAGCGGGAGTGGTCACAGATACGCAGTATTTT. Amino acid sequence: CARNQAGVVTDTQYF.

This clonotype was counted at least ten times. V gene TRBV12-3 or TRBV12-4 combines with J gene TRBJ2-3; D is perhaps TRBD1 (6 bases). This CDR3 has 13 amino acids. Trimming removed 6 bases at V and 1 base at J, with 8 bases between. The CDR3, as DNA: TGTGCCAGCAGGCGGACAGGCACAGATACGCAGTATTTT. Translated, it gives CASRRTGTDTQYF.

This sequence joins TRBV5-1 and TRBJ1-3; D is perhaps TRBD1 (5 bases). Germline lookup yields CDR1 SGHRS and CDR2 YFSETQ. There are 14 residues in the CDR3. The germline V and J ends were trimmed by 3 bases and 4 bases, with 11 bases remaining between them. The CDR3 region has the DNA TGCGCCAGCAGCTGGGGGACTGACGGAAACACCATATATTTT. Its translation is CASSWGTDGNTIYF. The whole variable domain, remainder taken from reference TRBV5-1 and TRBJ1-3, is KAGVTQTPRYLIKTRGQQVTLSCSPISGHRSVSWYQQTPGQGLQFLFEYFSETQRNKGNFPGRFSGRQFSNSRSEMNVSTLELGDSALYLCASSWGTDGNTIYFGEGSWLTVV.

The CDR3 DNA sequence: TGTGCCAGCAGTTACCCTCTTGTCCGGGGATATGGCTACACCTTC. It is translated as CASSYPLVRGYGYTF. The chain links TRBV6-2 or TRBV6-3 to TRBJ1-2, with D unclear. V lost 2 bases to trimming and J lost 5 bases, with 15 bases between them. The CDR3 length is 15 residues. The germline CDR1 and CDR2 sequences are MNHEY and SVGEGT.